This T cell receptor beta chain was sequenced during a study of blood T cells in healthy people across ages. It was with a sample-barcoded 5' primer and a J-beta primer mix that a second PCR of about 6 to 12 cycles was run. Each CDR3 protein is one row after TCRdb ran MiXCR on the 5' RACE reads. The sample lists 800,000 to 950,000 distinct CDR3 sequences, just under 30% occurring once. In terms of origin and age, donors were healthy Caucasian individuals from Russia aged roughly 6 to 95. Study conclusions and caveats: Not knowing donor CMV status may have confounded expanded clonotype changes.

This clonotype was seen at least ten times. What it recognizes is unknown. V lost 6 bases to trimming and J lost 1 base; unmatched junction nucleotides: 3. The CDR3 is 14 residues long. The data were also submitted as part of a second study, on T cells of mothers and their children. That investigation notes: The sample comes from roughly 9 healthy Caucasian donors: mothers and children.

The chain uses TRBV12-3 or TRBV12-4 and TRBJ1-5; TRBD1 matches at 7 bases. This clonotype originated in a woman aged 40 to 50 in good health. The source material was blood. The CDR3 DNA sequence: TGTGCCAGCAGCCAGACAGGGAGCAATCAGCCCCAGCATTTT. Translating it yields CASSQTGSNQPQHF.